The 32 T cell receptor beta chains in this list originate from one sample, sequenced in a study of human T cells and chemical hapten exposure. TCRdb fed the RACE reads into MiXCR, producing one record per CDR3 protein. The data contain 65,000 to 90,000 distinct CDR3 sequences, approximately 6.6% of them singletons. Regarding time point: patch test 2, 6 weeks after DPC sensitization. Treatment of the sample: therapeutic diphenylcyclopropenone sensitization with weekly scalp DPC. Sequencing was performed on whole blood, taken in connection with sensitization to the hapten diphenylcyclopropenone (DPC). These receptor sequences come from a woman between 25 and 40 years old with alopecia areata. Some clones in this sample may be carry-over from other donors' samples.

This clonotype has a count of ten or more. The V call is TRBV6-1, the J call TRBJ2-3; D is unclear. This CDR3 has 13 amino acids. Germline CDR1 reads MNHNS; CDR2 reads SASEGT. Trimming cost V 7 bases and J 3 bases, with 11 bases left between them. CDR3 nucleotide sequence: TGTGCCAGCAAAGGGTGGAAAACAGATACGCAGTATTTT. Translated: CASKGWKTDTQYF.

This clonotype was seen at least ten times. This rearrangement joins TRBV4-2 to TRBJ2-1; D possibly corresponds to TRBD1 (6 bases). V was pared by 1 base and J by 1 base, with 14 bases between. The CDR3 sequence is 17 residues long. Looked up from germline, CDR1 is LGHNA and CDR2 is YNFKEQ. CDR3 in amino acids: CASSQAQGSSSYNEQFF. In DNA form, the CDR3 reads TGTGCCAGCAGCCAAGCACAGGGCTCGTCGTCCTACAATGAGCAGTTCTTC.

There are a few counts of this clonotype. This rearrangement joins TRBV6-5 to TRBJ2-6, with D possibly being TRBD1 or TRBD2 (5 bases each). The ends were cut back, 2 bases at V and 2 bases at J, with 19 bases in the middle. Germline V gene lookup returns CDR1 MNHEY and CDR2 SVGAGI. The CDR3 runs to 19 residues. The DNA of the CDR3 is TGTGCCAGCAGTTACGGGACGAGCAGGAATACCCCTGGGGCCAACGTCCTGACTTTC. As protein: CASSYGTSRNTPGANVLTF.

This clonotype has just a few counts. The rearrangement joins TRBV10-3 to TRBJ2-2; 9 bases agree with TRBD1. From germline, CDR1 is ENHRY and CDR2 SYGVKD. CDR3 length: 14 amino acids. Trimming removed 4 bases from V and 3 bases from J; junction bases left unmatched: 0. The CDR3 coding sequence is TGTGCCATCAGTGGGACAGGGGACACCGGGGAGCTGTTTTTT. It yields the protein CAISGTGDTGELFF.

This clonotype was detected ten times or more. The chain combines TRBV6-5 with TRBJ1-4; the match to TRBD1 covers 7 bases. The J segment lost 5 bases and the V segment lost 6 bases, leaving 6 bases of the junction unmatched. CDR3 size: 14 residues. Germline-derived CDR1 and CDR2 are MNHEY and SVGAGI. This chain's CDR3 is CASSRQGSNEKLFF. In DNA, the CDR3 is TGTGCCAGCAGCCGACAGGGATCAAATGAAAAACTGTTTTTT.

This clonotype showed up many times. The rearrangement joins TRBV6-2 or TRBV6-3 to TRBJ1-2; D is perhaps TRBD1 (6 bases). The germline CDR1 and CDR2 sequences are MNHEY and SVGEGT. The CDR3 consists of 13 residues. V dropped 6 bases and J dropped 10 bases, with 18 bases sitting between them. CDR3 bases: TGTGCCAGCAGGCGTACGACAGGCGTGGACTACACCTTC. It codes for CASRRTTGVDYTF.

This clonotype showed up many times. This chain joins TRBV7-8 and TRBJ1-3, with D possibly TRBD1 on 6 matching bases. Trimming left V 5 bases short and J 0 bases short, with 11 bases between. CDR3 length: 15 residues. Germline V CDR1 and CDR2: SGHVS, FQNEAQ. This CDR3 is CASSPEGGSGNTIYF. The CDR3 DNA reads TGTGCCAGCAGCCCCGAGGGGGGCTCTGGAAACACCATATATTTT.

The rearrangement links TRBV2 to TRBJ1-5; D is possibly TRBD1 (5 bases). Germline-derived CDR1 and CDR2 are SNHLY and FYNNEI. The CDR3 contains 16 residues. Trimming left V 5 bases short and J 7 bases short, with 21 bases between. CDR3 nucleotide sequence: TGTGCCAGCAGTCTTGGACGGGGCCAGGGTGGGCAGCCCCAGCATTTT. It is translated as CASSLGRGQGGQPQHF.

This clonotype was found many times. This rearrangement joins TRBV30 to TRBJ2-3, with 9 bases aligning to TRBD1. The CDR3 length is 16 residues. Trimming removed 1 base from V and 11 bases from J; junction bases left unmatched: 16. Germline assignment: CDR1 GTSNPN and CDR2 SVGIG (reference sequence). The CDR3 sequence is CAWSGQGVRRYGGQYF. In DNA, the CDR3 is TGTGCCTGGAGTGGACAGGGGGTGCGGAGGTACGGAGGGCAGTATTTT.

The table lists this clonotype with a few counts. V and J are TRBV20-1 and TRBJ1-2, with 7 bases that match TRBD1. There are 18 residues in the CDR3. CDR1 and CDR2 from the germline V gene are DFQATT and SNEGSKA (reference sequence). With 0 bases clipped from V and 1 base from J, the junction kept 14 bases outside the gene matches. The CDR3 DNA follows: TGCAGTGCTAGAGACCGCCTGAGTTGGGGGACAGATAACTATGGCTACACCTTC. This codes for CSARDRLSWGTDNYGYTF.

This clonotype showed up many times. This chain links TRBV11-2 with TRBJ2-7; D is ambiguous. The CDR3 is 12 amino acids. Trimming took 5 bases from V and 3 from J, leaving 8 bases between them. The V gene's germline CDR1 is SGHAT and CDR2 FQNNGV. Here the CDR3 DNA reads TGTGCCAGCAGCCCCTGGGGCTACGAGCAGTACTTC. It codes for CASSPWGYEQYF.

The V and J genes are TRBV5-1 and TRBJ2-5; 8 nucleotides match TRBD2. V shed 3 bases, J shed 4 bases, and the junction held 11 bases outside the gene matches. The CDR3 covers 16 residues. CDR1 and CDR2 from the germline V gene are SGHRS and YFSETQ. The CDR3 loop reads CASSSGISGVGETQYF. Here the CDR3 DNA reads TGCGCCAGCAGCTCGGGGATTAGCGGGGTTGGAGAGACCCAGTACTTC.

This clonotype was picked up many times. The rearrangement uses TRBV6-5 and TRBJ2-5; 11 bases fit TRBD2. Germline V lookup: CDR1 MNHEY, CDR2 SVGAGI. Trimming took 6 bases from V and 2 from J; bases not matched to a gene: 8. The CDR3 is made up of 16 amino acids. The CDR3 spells CASRGSSGGSQETQYF. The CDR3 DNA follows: TGTGCCAGCAGAGGATCTAGCGGGGGGAGTCAAGAGACCCAGTACTTC.

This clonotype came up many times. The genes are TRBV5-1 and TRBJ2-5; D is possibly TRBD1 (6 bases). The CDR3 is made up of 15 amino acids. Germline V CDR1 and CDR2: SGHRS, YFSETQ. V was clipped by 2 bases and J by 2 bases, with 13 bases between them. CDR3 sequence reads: CASSFGQGSQETQYF. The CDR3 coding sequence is TGCGCCAGCAGCTTTGGGCAGGGGTCGCAAGAGACCCAGTACTTC.

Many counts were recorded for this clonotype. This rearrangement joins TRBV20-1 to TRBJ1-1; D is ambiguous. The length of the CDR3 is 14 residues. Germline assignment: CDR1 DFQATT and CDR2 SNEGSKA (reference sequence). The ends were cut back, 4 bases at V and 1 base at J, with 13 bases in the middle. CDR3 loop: CSAMDPRRNTEAFF. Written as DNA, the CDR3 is TGCAGTGCTATGGACCCCAGAAGGAACACTGAAGCTTTCTTT.

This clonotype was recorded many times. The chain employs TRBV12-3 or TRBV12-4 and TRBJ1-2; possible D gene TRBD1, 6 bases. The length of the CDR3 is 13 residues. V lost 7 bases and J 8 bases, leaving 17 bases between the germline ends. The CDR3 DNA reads TGTGCCAGCAACACGCATCAGGGGTTCGGCTACACCTTC. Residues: CASNTHQGFGYTF.

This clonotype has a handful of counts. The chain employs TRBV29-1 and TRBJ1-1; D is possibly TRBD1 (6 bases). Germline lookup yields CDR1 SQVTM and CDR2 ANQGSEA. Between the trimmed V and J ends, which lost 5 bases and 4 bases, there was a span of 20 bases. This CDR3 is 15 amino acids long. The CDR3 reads CSVLEKGGTSTEAFF. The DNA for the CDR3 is TGCAGCGTTCTCGAAAAAGGGGGGACCTCCACTGAAGCTTTCTTT.

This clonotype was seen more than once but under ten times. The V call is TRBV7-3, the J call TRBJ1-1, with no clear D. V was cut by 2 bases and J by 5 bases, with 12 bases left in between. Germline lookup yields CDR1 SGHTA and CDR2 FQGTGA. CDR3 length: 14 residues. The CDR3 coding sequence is TGTGCCAGCAGCTTAGGGCATGGCAGAACTGAAGCTTTCTTT. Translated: CASSLGHGRTEAFF.

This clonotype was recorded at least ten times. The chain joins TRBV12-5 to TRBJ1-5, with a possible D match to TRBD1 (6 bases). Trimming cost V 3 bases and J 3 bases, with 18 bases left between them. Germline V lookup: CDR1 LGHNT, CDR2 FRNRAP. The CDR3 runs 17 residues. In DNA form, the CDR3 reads TGTGCTAGTGGTTTTGTTGTGGGTACAGGGACCAATCAGCCCCAGCATTTT. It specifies CASGFVVGTGTNQPQHF.

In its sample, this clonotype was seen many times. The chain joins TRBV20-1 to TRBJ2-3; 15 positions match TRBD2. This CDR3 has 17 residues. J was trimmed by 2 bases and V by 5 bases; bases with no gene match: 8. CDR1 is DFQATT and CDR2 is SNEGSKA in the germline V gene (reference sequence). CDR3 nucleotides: TGCAGTGCTGACTCCGGGACTAGCGGGGGGTACACAGATACGCAGTATTTT. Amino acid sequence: CSADSGTSGGYTDTQYF.

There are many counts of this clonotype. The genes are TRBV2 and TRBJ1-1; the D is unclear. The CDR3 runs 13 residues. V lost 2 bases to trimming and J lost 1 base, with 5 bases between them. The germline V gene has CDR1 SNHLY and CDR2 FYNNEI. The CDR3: CASSEQPNTEAFF. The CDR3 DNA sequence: TGTGCCAGCAGTGAACAGCCGAACACTGAAGCTTTCTTT.

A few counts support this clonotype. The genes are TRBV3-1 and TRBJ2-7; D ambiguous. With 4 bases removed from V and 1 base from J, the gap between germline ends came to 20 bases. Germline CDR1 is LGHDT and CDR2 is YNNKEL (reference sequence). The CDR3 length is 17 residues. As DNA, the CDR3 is TGTGCCAGCAGCCCTAAGTACACGCGGATAAGGTCCTACGAGCAGTACTTC. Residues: CASSPKYTRIRSYEQYF.

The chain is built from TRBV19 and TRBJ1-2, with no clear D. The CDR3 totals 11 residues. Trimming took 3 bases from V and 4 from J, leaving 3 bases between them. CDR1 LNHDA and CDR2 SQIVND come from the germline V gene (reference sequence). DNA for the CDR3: TGTGCCAGTAGTATCGGCTATGGCTACACCTTC. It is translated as CASSIGYGYTF.

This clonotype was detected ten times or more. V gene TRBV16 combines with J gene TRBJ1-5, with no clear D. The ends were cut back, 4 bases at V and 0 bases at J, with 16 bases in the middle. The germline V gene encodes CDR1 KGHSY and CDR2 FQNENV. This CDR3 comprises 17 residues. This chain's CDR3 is CASSLTQPRYSNQPQHF. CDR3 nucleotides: TGTGCCAGCAGCCTAACCCAACCCCGTTATAGCAATCAGCCCCAGCATTTT.

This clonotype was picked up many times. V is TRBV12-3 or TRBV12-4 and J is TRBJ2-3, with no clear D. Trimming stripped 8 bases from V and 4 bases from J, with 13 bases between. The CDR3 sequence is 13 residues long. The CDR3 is CASWRTGPDTQYF. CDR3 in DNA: TGTGCCAGCTGGCGGACGGGCCCAGATACGCAGTATTTT.

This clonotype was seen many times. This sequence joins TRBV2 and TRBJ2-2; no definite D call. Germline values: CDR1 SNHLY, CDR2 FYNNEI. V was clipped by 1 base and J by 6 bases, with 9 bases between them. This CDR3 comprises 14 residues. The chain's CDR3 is CASSEGFLAGELFF. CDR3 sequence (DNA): TGTGCCAGCAGTGAAGGGTTTTTAGCCGGGGAGCTGTTTTTT.

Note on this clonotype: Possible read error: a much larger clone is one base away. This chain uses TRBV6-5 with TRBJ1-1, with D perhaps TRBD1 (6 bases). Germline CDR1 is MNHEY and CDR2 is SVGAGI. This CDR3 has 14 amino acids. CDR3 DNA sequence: TGTGCCAGCAAAAGGAGGGGGTATGCAAGTGAAGCTTACTTT. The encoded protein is CASKRRGYASEAYF.

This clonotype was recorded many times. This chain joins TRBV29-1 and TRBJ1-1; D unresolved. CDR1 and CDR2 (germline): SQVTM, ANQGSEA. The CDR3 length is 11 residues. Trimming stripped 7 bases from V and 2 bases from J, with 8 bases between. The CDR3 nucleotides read TGCAGCGGGAGGACTAACACTGAAGCTTTCTTT. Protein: CSGRTNTEAFF.

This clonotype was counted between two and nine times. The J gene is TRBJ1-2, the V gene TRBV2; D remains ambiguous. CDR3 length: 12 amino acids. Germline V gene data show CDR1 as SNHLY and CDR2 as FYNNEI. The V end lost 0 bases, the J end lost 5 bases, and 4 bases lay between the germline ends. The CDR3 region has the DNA TGTGCCAGCAGTGAAGCAGTGTATGGCTACACCTTC. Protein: CASSEAVYGYTF.

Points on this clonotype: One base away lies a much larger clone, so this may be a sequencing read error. CDR3 nucleotides: TGTGCCAGCACGATGGGCAGGGGATACGATCGGCCCCAGCATTTT. Translated: CASTMGRGYDRPQHF. The chain is built from TRBV2 and TRBJ1-5; D may be TRBD1 (6 bases). CDR3 length: 15 residues. The germline V and J ends were trimmed by 7 bases and 9 bases, with 22 bases remaining between them. Germline V gene sequence: CDR1 SNHLY, CDR2 FYNNEI.

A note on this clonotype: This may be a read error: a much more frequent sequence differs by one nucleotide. CDR3 sequence (DNA): TGTGCCACCATGAGGGACCTGACTAACTATGGCTACACCTTC. It is translated as CATMRDLTNYGYTF. The chain is built from TRBV10-3 and TRBJ1-2, with D perhaps matching TRBD1 (5 bases). V was clipped by 10 bases and J by 0 bases, with 15 bases between them. This CDR3 is built from 14 residues. The germline V gene has CDR1 ENHRY and CDR2 SYGVKD.

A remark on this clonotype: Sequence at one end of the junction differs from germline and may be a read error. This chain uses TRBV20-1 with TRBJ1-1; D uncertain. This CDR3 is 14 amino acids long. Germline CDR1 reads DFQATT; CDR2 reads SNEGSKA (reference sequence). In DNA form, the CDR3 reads TGCAGTGCTTCCGAGGGTTCGATGAACACTGAAGCTCTCTTT. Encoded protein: CSASEGSMNTEALF.